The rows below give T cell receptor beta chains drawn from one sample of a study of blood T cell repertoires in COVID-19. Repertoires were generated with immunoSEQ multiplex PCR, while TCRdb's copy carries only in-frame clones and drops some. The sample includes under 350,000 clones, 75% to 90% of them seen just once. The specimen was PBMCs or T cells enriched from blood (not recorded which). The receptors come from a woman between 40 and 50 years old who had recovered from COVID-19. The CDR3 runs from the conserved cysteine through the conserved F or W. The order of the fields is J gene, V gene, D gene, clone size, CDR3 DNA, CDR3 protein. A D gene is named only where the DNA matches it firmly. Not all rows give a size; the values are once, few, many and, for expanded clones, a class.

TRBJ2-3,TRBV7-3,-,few,TGTGCCAGCAGCTTAGATCCTAACACAGATACGCAGTATTTT,CASSLDPNTDTQYF
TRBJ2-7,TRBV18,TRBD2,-,TGTGCCAGCTCACCGGCGGGACTAGCGGGAATCTACGAGCAGTACTTC,CASSPAGLAGIYEQYF
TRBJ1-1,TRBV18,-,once,TGTGCCAGCTCGGAAGGGATAGGGGACACTGAAGCTTTCTTT,CASSEGIGDTEAFF
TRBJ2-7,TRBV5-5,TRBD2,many,TGTGCCAGCAGCGGGACTATTCTCTACGAGCAGTACTTC,CASSGTILYEQYF
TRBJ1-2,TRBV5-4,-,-,TGTGCCAGCAGCTTTACAGGAAAGTCTGGCTACACCTTC,CASSFTGKSGYTF
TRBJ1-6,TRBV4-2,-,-,TGTGCCACTGGGAGCTCCTATAATTCACCCCTCCACTTT,CATGSSYNSPLHF
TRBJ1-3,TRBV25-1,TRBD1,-,TGTGCCAGCAGCGCTGGGACAGGGTCTGGAAACACCATATATTTT,CASSAGTGSGNTIYF
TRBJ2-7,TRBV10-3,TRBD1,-,TGTGCCATCAGTGGGGACAGGGAAATGACCTACGAGCAGTACTTC,CAISGDREMTYEQYF
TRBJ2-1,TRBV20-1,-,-,TGCAGTGGGCGGGGTGACAGTGAGCAGTTCTTC,CSGRGDSEQFF
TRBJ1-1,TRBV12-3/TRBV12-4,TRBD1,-,TGTGCCAGCAGTACGAGACAGGGGACTGAAGCTTTCTTT,CASSTRQGTEAFF
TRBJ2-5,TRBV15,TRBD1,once,TGTGCCACCAGCAGGAGGGACAGGGGTCGTCAAGAGACCCAGTACTTC,CATSRRDRGRQETQYF
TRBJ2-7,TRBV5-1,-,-,TGCGCCAGCAGCCTGATGGACAGCTCCTACGGACAGTACTTC,CASSLMDSSYGQYF
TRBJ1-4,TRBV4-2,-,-,TGTGCCAGCAGCCAAGGCGGGCAGGGGCGGCCTAATGAAAAACTGTTTTTT,CASSQGGQGRPNEKLFF
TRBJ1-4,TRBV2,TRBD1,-,TGTGCCACCTCGGGACAGAAGACGGAAAAACTGTTTTTT,CATSGQKTEKLFF
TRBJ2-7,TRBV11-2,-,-,TGTGCCAGCAGCTTAACCGACTCCGGTGTCTACGAGCAGTACTTC,CASSLTDSGVYEQYF
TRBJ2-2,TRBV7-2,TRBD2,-,TGTGCCAGCAGCGGGCGGACTAGCGGGATTAACACCGGGGAGCTGTTTTTT,CASSGRTSGINTGELFF
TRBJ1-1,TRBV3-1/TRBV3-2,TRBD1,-,TGTGCCAGCAGCCGGTCAGGGGGCTCGATGAACACTGAAGCTTTCTTT,CASSRSGGSMNTEAFF
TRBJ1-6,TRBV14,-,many,TGTGCCAGCAGCCCCACAGGGTTAAAATCACCCCTCCACTTT,CASSPTGLKSPLHF
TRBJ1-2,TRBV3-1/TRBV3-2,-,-,TGTGCCAGCAGCCAAGTCCAGGTAAACTATGGCTACACCTTC,CASSQVQVNYGYTF
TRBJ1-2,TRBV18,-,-,TGTGCCAGCTCACCCTTCGACAGAACTAACTATGGCTACACCTTC,CASSPFDRTNYGYTF